What follows are 7 T cell receptor beta chains derived from one specimen sequenced in a study of radiation and T cells in renal cell carcinoma. Stated time point: blood 2 weeks post-SBRT. Described treatment: 15 Gy SBRT to primary tumor, nephrectomy 4 weeks later. Repertoires were generated with immunoSEQ multiplex PCR, while TCRdb's copy carries only in-frame clones and drops some. In the table there are roughly 150,000 clones, approximately 88% of which are singletons. Sequencing was performed on blood, taken from a patient whose treatment included radiotherapy and nephrectomy. The origin of the receptors is a woman in her 50s with renal cell carcinoma.

CDR3 sequence reads: CASSLNQDLGTEAFF. In nucleotides, the CDR3 is TGCGCCAGCAGCTTAAACCAGGACCTCGGGACTGAAGCTTTCTTT. The rearrangement links TRBV4-1 to TRBJ1-1; D uncertain. With 5 bases removed from V and 5 bases from J, the gap between germline ends came to 18 bases. Germline CDR1 MGHRA, CDR2 YSYEKL. The CDR3 has 15 residues.

V and J are TRBV20-1 and TRBJ2-5, with D unresolved. The CDR3 loop spans 8 amino acids. V lost 4 bases to trimming and J lost 11 bases, with 5 bases between them. Germline CDR1 DFQATT, CDR2 SNEGSKA (reference sequence). This CDR3 reads CSAKGQYF. The CDR3 DNA reads as TGCAGTGCTAAAGGACAGTACTTC.

CDR3 nucleotide sequence: TGTGCCAGTAGTAAGGGGTTTCAAGAGACCCAGTACTTC. Residues: CASSKGFQETQYF. This chain uses TRBV19 with TRBJ2-5, with D perhaps matching TRBD1 (5 bases). Trimming removed 4 bases from V and 2 bases from J, with 8 bases in between. This CDR3 spans 13 amino acids. Germline V lookup: CDR1 LNHDA, CDR2 SQIVND (reference sequence).

The sample holds one count of this clone. The chain combines TRBV6-1 with TRBJ1-4, with 7 nucleotides matching TRBD1. The trim removed 2 bases at V and 8 bases at J, leaving 8 bases unmatched. Germline-derived CDR1 and CDR2 are MNHNS and SASEGT. The CDR3 is 15 amino acids. The CDR3 protein is CASSESRGPEEKLFF. CDR3 nucleotide sequence: TGTGCCAGCAGTGAATCGAGGGGGCCCGAGGAAAAACTGTTTTTT.

This clone occurred once. This chain joins TRBV6-1 and TRBJ2-5; D ambiguous. Trimming removed 6 bases from V and 5 bases from J, with 19 bases in between. The CDR3 extends over 15 amino acids. Germline lookup yields CDR1 MNHNS and CDR2 SASEGT. CDR3 DNA sequence: TGTGCCAGCAGGATCGCCCCTCTTCCGGTGGAGACCCAGTACTTC. Translating gives CASRIAPLPVETQYF.

This rearrangement joins TRBV5-1 to TRBJ1-2; D is possibly TRBD1 (5 bases). The V end was cut by 0 bases, the J end by 6 bases, with 15 bases between. Germline CDR1 is SGHRS and CDR2 is YFSETQ. The CDR3 consists of 15 residues. This CDR3 is CASSLGLWGTDGYTF. CDR3 in DNA: TGCGCCAGCAGCTTGGGGTTGTGGGGGACGGATGGCTACACCTTC. The complete variable domain, with remaining parts taken from reference TRBV5-1 and TRBJ1-2, reads KAGVTQTPRYLIKTRGQQVTLSCSPISGHRSVSWYQQTPGQGLQFLFEYFSETQRNKGNFPGRFSGRQFSNSRSEMNVSTLELGDSALYLCASSLGLWGTDGYTFGSGTRLTVV.

CDR3 in DNA: TGTGCCAGCAGTGAATGGCAGGGCGAACTTGGCACTGAAGCTTTCTTT. It codes for CASSEWQGELGTEAFF. This chain joins TRBV2 and TRBJ1-1; a possible D gene is TRBD1 (5 bases). Germline V gene data show CDR1 as SNHLY and CDR2 as FYNNEI. CDR3 length: 16 amino acids. V shed 2 bases and J shed 4 bases, with 17 bases lying between them.